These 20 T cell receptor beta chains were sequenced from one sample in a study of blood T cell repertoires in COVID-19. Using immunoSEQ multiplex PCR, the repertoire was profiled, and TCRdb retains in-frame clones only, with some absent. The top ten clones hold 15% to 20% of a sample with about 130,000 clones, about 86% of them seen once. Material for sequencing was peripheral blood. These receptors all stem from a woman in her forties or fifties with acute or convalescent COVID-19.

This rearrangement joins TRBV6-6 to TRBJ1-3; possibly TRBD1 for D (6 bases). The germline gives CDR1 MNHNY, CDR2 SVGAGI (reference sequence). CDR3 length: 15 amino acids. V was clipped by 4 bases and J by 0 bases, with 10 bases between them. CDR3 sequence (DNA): TGTGCCAGCAGTTCGACAGGACACTCTGGAAACACCATATATTTT. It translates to CASSSTGHSGNTIYF.

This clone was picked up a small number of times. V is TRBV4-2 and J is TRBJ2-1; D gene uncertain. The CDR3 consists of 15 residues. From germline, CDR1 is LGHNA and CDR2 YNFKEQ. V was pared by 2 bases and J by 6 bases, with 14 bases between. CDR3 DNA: TGTGCCAGCAGCCAACACCTATTAGGCGGCAATGAGCAGTTCTTC. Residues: CASSQHLLGGNEQFF.

CDR3 in DNA: TGTGCCAGCAGCTCCCGGACAGGACGAAATAGTGAAGCTTTCTTT. Its translation is CASSSRTGRNSEAFF. The genes are TRBV7-2 and TRBJ1-1; 7 bases line up with TRBD1. Germline loops: CDR1 SGHTA, CDR2 FQGNSA. V lost 4 bases, J lost 7 bases, and 12 bases stayed unmatched. The CDR3 totals 15 residues.

CDR3 amino acids: CASNNNYGYTF. The CDR3 region has the DNA TGTGCCAGCAACAATAACTATGGCTACACCTTC. This sequence joins TRBV25-1 and TRBJ1-2; D unresolved. With 7 bases removed from V and 1 base from J, the gap between germline ends came to 4 bases. The CDR3 runs to 11 residues. The germline CDR1 and CDR2 sequences are MGHDK and SYGVNS.

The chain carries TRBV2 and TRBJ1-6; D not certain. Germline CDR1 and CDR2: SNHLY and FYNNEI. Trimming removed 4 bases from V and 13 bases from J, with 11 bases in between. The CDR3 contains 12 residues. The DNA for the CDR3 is TGTGCCAGCAGTGTCTCAGGAGGCCCCCTCCACTTT. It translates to CASSVSGGPLHF. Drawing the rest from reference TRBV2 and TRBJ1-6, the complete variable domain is EPEVTQTPSHQVTQMGQEVILRCVPISNHLYFYWYRQILGQKVEFLVSFYNNEISEKSEIFDDQFSVERPDGSNFTLKIRSTKLEDSAMYFCASSVSGGPLHFGNGTRLTVT.

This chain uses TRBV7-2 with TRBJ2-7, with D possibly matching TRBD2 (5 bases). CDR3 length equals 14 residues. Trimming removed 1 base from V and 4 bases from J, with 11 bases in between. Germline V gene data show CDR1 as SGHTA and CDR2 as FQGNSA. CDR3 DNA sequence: TGTGCCAGCAGCTTAGTCTCTAGGGAGTACGAGCAGTACTTC. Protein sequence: CASSLVSREYEQYF.

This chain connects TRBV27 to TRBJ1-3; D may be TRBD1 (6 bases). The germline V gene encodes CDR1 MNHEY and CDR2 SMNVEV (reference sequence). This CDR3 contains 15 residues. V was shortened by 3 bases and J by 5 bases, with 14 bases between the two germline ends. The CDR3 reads CASSLDSLGRNTIYF. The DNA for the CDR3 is TGTGCCAGCAGTTTGGACAGTTTGGGTCGAAACACCATATATTTT.

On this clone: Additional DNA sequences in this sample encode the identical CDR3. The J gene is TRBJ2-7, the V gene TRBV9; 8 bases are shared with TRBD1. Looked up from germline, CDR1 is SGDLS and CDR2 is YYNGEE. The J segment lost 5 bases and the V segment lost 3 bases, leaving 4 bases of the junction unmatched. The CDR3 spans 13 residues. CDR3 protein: CASSEGTGDEQYF. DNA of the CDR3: TGTGCCAGCAGCGAGGGGACAGGCGACGAGCAGTACTTC.

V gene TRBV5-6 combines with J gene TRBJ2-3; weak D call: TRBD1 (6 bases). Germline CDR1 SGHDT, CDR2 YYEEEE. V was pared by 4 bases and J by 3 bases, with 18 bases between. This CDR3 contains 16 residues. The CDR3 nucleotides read TGTGCCAGCAGCAAACAGACAGGCCCTAGTACAGATACGCAGTATTTT. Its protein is CASSKQTGPSTDTQYF.

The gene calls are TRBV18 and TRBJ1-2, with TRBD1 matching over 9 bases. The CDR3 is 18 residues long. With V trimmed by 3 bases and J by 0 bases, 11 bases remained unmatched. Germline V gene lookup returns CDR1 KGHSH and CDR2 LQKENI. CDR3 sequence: CASSPSGTGLTPNYGYTF. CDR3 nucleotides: TGTGCCAGCTCACCGTCCGGGACAGGGTTAACACCTAACTATGGCTACACCTTC. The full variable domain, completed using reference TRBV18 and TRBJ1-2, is NAGVMQNPRHLVRRRGQEARLRCSPMKGHSHVYWYRQLPEEGLKFMVYLQKENIIDESGMPKERFSAEFPKEGPSILRIQQVVRGDSAAYFCASSPSGTGLTPNYGYTFGSGTRLTVV.

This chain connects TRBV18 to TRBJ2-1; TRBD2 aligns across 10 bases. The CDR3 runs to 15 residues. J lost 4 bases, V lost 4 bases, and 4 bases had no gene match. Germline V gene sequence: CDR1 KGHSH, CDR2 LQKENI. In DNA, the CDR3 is TGTGCCAGCTCACTTGCTAGCGGGGGTTACAATGAGCAGTTCTTC. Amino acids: CASSLASGGYNEQFF.

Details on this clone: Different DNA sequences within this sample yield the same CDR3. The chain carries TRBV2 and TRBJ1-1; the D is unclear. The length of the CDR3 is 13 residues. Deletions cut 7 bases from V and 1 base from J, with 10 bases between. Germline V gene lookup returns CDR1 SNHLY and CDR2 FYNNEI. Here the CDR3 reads CASKRDGNTEAFF. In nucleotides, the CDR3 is TGTGCCAGCAAGAGGGATGGGAACACTGAAGCTTTCTTT.

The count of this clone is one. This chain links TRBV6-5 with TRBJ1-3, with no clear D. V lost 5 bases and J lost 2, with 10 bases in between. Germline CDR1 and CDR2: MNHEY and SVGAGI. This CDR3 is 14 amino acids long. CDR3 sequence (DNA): TGTGCCAGCAGTCCCGTTGAGGCTGGAAACACCATATATTTT. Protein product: CASSPVEAGNTIYF.

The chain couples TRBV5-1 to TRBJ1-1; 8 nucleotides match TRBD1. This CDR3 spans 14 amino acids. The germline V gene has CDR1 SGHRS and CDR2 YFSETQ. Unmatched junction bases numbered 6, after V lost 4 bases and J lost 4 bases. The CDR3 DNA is TGCGCCAGCAGCGTCCAGGGGGCGAGCACTGAAGCTTTCTTT. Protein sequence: CASSVQGASTEAFF.

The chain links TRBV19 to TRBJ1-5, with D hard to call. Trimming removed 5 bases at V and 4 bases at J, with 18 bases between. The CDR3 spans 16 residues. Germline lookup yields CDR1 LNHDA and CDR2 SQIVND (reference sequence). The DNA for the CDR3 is TGTGCCAGTAGTCCCCCGGGCGGGTTCCTGAATCAGCCCCAGCATTTT. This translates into CASSPPGGFLNQPQHF. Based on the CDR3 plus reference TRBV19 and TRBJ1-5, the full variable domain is DGGITQSPKYLFRKEGQNVTLSCEQNLNHDAMYWYRQDPGQGLRLIYYSQIVNDFQKGDIAEGYSVSREKKESFPLTVTSAQKNPTAFYLCASSPPGGFLNQPQHFGDGTRLSIL.

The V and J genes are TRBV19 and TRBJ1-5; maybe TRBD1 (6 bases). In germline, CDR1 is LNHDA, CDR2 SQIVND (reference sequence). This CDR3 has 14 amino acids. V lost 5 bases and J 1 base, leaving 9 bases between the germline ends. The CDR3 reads CASSHRVSNQPQHF. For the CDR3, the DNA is TGTGCCAGTAGTCACAGGGTGAGCAATCAGCCCCAGCATTTT.

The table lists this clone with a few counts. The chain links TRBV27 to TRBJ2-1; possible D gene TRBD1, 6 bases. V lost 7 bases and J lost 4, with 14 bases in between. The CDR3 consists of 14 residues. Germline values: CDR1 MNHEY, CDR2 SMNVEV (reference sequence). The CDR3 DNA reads TGTGCCAGCAACAGGGTGACGGGGTACAATGAGCAGTTCTTC. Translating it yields CASNRVTGYNEQFF.

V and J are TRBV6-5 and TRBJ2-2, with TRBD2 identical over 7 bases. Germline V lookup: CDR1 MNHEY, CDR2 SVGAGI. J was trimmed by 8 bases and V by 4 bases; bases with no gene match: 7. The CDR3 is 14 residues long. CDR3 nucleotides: TGTGCCAGCAGTTGGGGGGGTCTTCAGGGGGAGCTGTTTTTT. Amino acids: CASSWGGLQGELFF.

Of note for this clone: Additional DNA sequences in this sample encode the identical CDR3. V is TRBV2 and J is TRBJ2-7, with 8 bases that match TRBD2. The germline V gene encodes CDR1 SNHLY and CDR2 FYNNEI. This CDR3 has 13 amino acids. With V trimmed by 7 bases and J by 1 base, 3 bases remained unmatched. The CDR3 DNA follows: TGTGCCAGCACTACTAGCGGTTCCTACGAGCAGTACTTC. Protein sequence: CASTTSGSYEQYF. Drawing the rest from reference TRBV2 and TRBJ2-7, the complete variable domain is EPEVTQTPSHQVTQMGQEVILRCVPISNHLYFYWYRQILGQKVEFLVSFYNNEISEKSEIFDDQFSVERPDGSNFTLKIRSTKLEDSAMYFCASTTSGSYEQYFGPGTRLTVT.

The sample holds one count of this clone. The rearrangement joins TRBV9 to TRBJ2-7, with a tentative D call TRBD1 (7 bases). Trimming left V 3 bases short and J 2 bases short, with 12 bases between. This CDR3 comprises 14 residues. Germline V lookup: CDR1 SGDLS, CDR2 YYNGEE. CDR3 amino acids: CASSGQGLPYEQYF. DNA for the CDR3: TGTGCCAGCAGCGGACAGGGACTTCCCTACGAGCAGTACTTC.